A selection of T cell receptor beta chains follows, all from one sample in a study of T cell responses to AZD1222 COVID-19 vaccine. Libraries were prepared by immunoSEQ multiplex PCR; TCRdb keeps only in-frame clonotypes and omits some of them. The table includes under 150,000 clones, about 90% detected once. The sequencing used peripheral blood, collected on day 0 of AZD1222 vaccination. These receptors originate from an adult in good health. Each CDR3 is given with its conserved first and last residue. The D gene is left open where the match is weak. Clone size is stated in some rows and not others, as once, few, many or a class when expanded.

d_call	v_call	clone_size	j_call	cdr3_nt	cdr3_aa
NA	TRBV15	NA	TRBJ1-5	TGTGCCACCAGGGAAGGGAACGGGCAGCCCCAGCATTTT	CATREGNGQPQHF
NA	TRBV5-1	NA	TRBJ1-1	TGCGCCAGCAGCTTGGTCAGTACCACTGAAGCTTTCTTT	CASSLVSTTEAFF
NA	TRBV5-6	NA	TRBJ2-1	TGTGCCAGCAGCGACGCGGGGCAACGCTCCTACAATGAGCAGTTCTTC	CASSDAGQRSYNEQFF
NA	TRBV6-5	NA	TRBJ2-5	TGTGCCAGCAGGGCGGACTATAACCGAGAGACCCAGTACTTC	CASRADYNRETQYF
TRBD1	TRBV12-3/TRBV12-4	NA	TRBJ2-7	TGTGCCAGCAGACGACAGGGAGTGCAGTACTTC	CASRRQGVQYF
NA	TRBV6-2/TRBV6-3	few	TRBJ2-5	TGTGCCAGCAGTTACTCTGGCGGGGGCCCCACGAAGCAAGAGACCCAGTACTTC	CASSYSGGGPTKQETQYF
NA	TRBV19	NA	TRBJ1-3	TGTGCCAGTAGTGTGGGGCCCGGAAACACCATATATTTT	CASSVGPGNTIYF
NA	TRBV12-3/TRBV12-4	NA	TRBJ1-1	TGTGCCAGCAGCCGGGTCACTGAAGCTTTCTTT	CASSRVTEAFF
NA	TRBV2	NA	TRBJ1-5	TGTGCCAGCAAACAGGGCAATCAGCCCCAGCATTTT	CASKQGNQPQHF
TRBD1	TRBV5-4	NA	TRBJ1-6	TGTGCCAGCAGCTTAGGAGGGGGCCCTCTTAATTCACCCCTCCACTTT	CASSLGGGPLNSPLHF